This T cell receptor (beta chain) appears in the sequencing data of a study of radiotherapy plus CTLA-4 blockade in lung cancer. The data were produced by immunoSEQ multiplex PCR, yet TCRdb's version contains in-frame clones alone and is incomplete. Of 40,000 to 45,000 clones in the sample, 55% to 80% were seen once. V shed 0 bases and J shed 0 bases, with 9 bases lying between them. The germline V gene has CDR1 MNHEY and CDR2 SVGAGI. The length of the CDR3 is 16 residues. The sample was peripheral blood, taken from a patient treated with radiotherapy plus ipilimumab. The sequence was obtained from a human donor with non-small cell lung cancer who had a partial response to radiotherapy plus ipilimumab. V usage is TRBV6-5 and J usage is TRBJ2-1; D call uncertain. CDR3 loop: CASSYSVESSYNEQFF. CDR3 coding DNA: TGTGCCAGCAGTTACTCGGTGGAGAGCTCCTACAATGAGCAGTTCTTC.